Listed below are T cell receptor beta chains from one sample, sequenced in a study of technical replicates of blood from a few donors. Using immunoSEQ multiplex PCR, the repertoire was profiled, and TCRdb retains in-frame clones only, with some absent. The sample carries about 15,000 clones, approximately 90% recorded once. What was sequenced was PBMCs. The receptor source for this set is a human donor in good health. Each CDR3 is given without its conserved first and last residue. The D gene is left open where the match is weak.

TRBD2,TRBJ2-1,TRBV29-1,SVRGVWAPGQF
.,TRBJ1-5,TRBV18,ASSPDRDQPQH
TRBD1,TRBJ1-2,TRBV19,ASSQDRPTNYGYT
TRBD2,TRBJ2-7,TRBV19,ASSTSGRGEQY
.,TRBJ1-1,TRBV29-1,SVAPRGNTEAF
TRBD2,TRBJ2-1,TRBV7-9,ASSFGSGRVDEQF
.,TRBJ2-1,TRBV5-1,ASSTILGLKNNEQF
.,TRBJ1-4,TRBV28,ASTVNEKLF
.,TRBJ2-5,TRBV7-8,ASSTRFQQKETQY
.,TRBJ1-1,TRBV10-1,ASGHQGTEAF
.,TRBJ2-2,TRBV2,ASSEAWELAVSTGELF